Presented here are 9 T cell receptor beta chains from one specimen sequenced in a study of blood T cell repertoires in COVID-19. The assay was immunoSEQ multiplex PCR, and TCRdb's table has in-frame clones only and misses some. The table shows more than 200,000 clones, with 85% to 90% occurring only once. The sequencing input was PBMCs or T cells enriched from blood (not recorded which). The receptors were gathered from a woman aged 30 to 39 who had recovered from COVID-19.

This chain links TRBV5-5 with TRBJ1-6, with 10 bases identical to TRBD1. This CDR3 spans 16 amino acids. Germline CDR1 is SGHKS and CDR2 is YYEKEE (reference sequence). J was trimmed by 6 bases and V by 4 bases; bases with no gene match: 7. The CDR3 loop is CASSGTGQGPNSPLHF. Written as DNA, the CDR3 is TGTGCCAGCAGCGGGACGGGACAGGGGCCTAATTCACCCCTCCACTTT.

This clone was seen just once. This chain links TRBV5-8 with TRBJ1-5; D gene ambiguous. This CDR3 has 17 amino acids. CDR1 is SGHTS and CDR2 is YDEGEE in the germline V gene. V was trimmed by 1 base and J by 3 bases, leaving 17 bases between them. CDR3 amino acids: CASSLMGWLADNQPQHF. The CDR3 coding sequence is TGTGCCAGCAGCTTGATGGGCTGGTTGGCCGACAATCAGCCCCAGCATTTT.

The chain couples TRBV28 to TRBJ2-5, with D perhaps TRBD2 (5 bases). Germline V gene sequence: CDR1 MDHEN, CDR2 SYDVKM. The CDR3 covers 14 residues. Trimming stripped 5 bases from V and 0 bases from J, with 10 bases between. CDR3 nucleotides: TGTGCCAGCAGTCTATCGGGATACCAAGAGACCCAGTACTTC. Residues: CASSLSGYQETQYF.

This sequence joins TRBV27 and TRBJ2-5; D gene ambiguous. Germline V gene data show CDR1 as MNHEY and CDR2 as SMNVEV (reference sequence). V was cut by 2 bases and J by 0 bases, with 7 bases left in between. The CDR3 totals 14 residues. CDR3 nucleotides: TGTGCCAGCAGTTTAACGGTGTACCAAGAGACCCAGTACTTC. It translates to CASSLTVYQETQYF.

The J gene is TRBJ2-1, the V gene TRBV27; no reliable D call. The CDR3 is 8 residues long. Germline V gives CDR1 MNHEY, CDR2 SMNVEV (reference sequence). V was clipped by 9 bases and J by 16 bases, with 10 bases between them. The CDR3: CAREFPFF. The CDR3 coding sequence is TGTGCCAGAGAGTTCCCCTTCTTC.

This clone turned up a few times. The chain links TRBV11-2 to TRBJ1-5; the D gene is possibly TRBD1 (6 bases). Trimming left V 0 bases short and J 6 bases short, with 9 bases between. The CDR3 loop spans 14 amino acids. Germline V gene data show CDR1 as SGHAT and CDR2 as FQNNGV. The CDR3 region has the DNA TGTGCCAGCAGCTTAGAAACAGGGAGTCAGCCCCAGCATTTT. Protein sequence: CASSLETGSQPQHF. Using reference TRBV11-2 and TRBJ1-5 for the parts outside the CDR3, the full variable domain is EAGVAQSPRYKIIEKRQSVAFWCNPISGHATLYWYQQILGQGPKLLIQFQNNGVVDDSQLPKDRFSAERLKGVDSTLKIQPAKLEDSAVYLCASSLETGSQPQHFGDGTRLSIL.

V gene TRBV11-2 combines with J gene TRBJ2-3; perhaps TRBD2 as D (5 bases). V lost 4 bases and J 5 bases, leaving 16 bases between the germline ends. Germline V gene sequence: CDR1 SGHAT, CDR2 FQNNGV. The CDR3 runs to 15 residues. The CDR3 spells CASSSLEGIKDTQYF. In DNA, the CDR3 is TGTGCCAGCAGCTCCCTTGAGGGAATCAAAGATACGCAGTATTTT.

The genes are TRBV6-6 and TRBJ2-7; tentative D call: TRBD1 (6 bases). The length of the CDR3 is 16 residues. V was clipped by 0 bases and J by 3 bases, with 15 bases between them. The germline CDR1 and CDR2 sequences are MNHNY and SVGAGI (reference sequence). The CDR3 nucleotides read TGTGCCAGCAGTTACTCGAACAGGGACCTTTTCTACGAGCAGTACTTC. It yields the protein CASSYSNRDLFYEQYF.

The chain joins TRBV19 to TRBJ2-1; 13 nucleotides match TRBD2. V was clipped by 9 bases and J by 6 bases; unmatched bases: 8. CDR1 is LNHDA, CDR2 SQIVND, per germline (reference sequence). The CDR3 totals 15 residues. CDR3 loop: CASIRTSGSLNEQFF. CDR3 DNA: TGTGCCAGCATAAGGACTAGCGGGAGCCTCAATGAGCAGTTCTTC.